These T cell receptor beta chains were read from a single sample in a study of vaccination effects on CD4 cells after COVID-19. No antigens are known for them. Here immunoSEQ multiplex PCR was the method, and the copy in TCRdb shows in-frame clones only, minus some. The table lists 20,000 to 25,000 clones, approximately 79% of them singletons. The starting material was CD4+ T cells from PBMCs cultured with HCoV-NL63 spike peptides, obtained before COVID-19 vaccination. These receptors all stem from a human donor who received a COVID-19 vaccine. CDR3s include the opening cysteine and the closing phenylalanine or tryptophan. The D gene is left open where the match is weak. Clone size, where shown, is once, few, many, or a class for clones that have expanded.

TRBJ2-5 | - | TRBV10-3 | - | CAISESGRQKETQYF | TGTGCCATCAGTGAGTCTGGCCGACAGAAAGAGACCCAGTACTTC
TRBJ1-3 | - | TRBV5-1 | - | CASSFSDTRNTIYF | TGCGCCAGCAGCTTCTCTGACACCCGAAACACCATATATTTT
TRBJ1-1 | - | TRBV7-8 | - | CASSLGSGWNTEAFF | TGTGCCAGCAGCTTAGGTTCAGGATGGAACACTGAAGCTTTCTTT
TRBJ1-6 | - | TRBV19 | - | CASSVTGGGSPLHF | TGTGCCAGTAGTGTGACAGGAGGAGGATCACCCCTCCACTTT
TRBJ1-5 | - | TRBV18 | - | CASSLQISNQPQHF | TGTGCCAGCTCACTCCAGATCAGCAATCAGCCCCAGCATTTT
TRBJ1-1 | - | TRBV11-2 | - | CASSFGSANTEAFF | TGTGCCAGCAGCTTTGGCTCTGCGAACACTGAAGCTTTCTTT
TRBJ2-7 | - | TRBV2 | TRBD1 | CASSVDRGYEQYF | TGTGCCAGCAGTGTGGACAGGGGCTACGAGCAGTACTTC
TRBJ1-6 | - | TRBV6-5 | - | CASSYLITGPNSPLHF | TGTGCCAGCAGTTACCTCATCACAGGGCCGAATTCACCCCTCCACTTT
TRBJ2-3 | - | TRBV12-5 | - | CASGFGVTQYF | TGTGCTAGTGGTTTCGGGGTTACGCAGTATTTT
TRBJ2-7 | once | TRBV11-2 | - | CASSLISSYEQYF | TGTGCCAGCAGCTTAATCAGCTCCTACGAGCAGTACTTC
TRBJ1-4 | - | TRBV2 | - | CASRADRMIATNEKLFF | TGTGCCAGCAGGGCCGACAGGATGATAGCAACTAATGAAAAACTGTTTTTT
TRBJ2-7 | few | TRBV12-3/TRBV12-4 | TRBD2 | CASSGGTSGRKYF | TGTGCCAGCAGTGGTGGGACTAGCGGGAGGAAGTACTTC
TRBJ1-1 | once | TRBV19 | TRBD1 | CASSDLPLGQEAFF | TGTGCCAGTAGTGACCTCCCCTTGGGACAGGAAGCTTTCTTT
TRBJ2-7 | - | TRBV29-1 | - | CSVGPLRSGEQYF | TGCAGCGTCGGACCCCTCCGCTCCGGAGAGCAGTACTTC
TRBJ1-2 | - | TRBV18 | TRBD1 | CASSPPRTGPGGYTF | TGTGCCAGCTCACCACCCCGGACAGGGCCTGGTGGCTACACCTTC
TRBJ1-3 | - | TRBV3-1/TRBV3-2 | - | CASSQDYGATGNTIYF | TGTGCCAGCAGCCAAGATTATGGGGCAACTGGAAACACCATATATTTT
TRBJ2-5 | - | TRBV2 | TRBD1 | CASSVAGTGFETQYF | TGTGCCAGCAGTGTTGCAGGGACAGGTTTTGAGACCCAGTACTTC
TRBJ2-7 | - | TRBV5-1 | - | CASSLSRARFYEQYF | TGCGCCAGCAGCTTGAGCAGGGCCCGGTTCTACGAGCAGTACTTC
TRBJ2-5 | - | TRBV5-5 | TRBD2 | CASSLSLAEETQYF | TGTGCCAGCAGCTTGAGTCTAGCGGAAGAGACCCAGTACTTC
TRBJ2-3 | - | TRBV9 | TRBD2 | CASSVGPSGSDTQYF | TGTGCCAGCAGCGTAGGCCCTAGCGGATCAGATACGCAGTATTTT
TRBJ1-2 | once | TRBV2 | - | CASSSSSYGYTF | TGTGCCAGCAGTTCGTCGAGTTATGGCTACACCTTC
TRBJ2-1 | - | TRBV11-2 | - | CASSLLHNEQFF | TGTGCCAGCAGCTTACTACACAATGAGCAGTTCTTC
TRBJ1-2 | - | TRBV3-1/TRBV3-2 | TRBD1 | CASSQDYGTGTSNNGYTF | TGTGCCAGCAGCCAAGATTACGGGACAGGGACGTCTAATAATGGCTACACCTTC
TRBJ2-1 | - | TRBV2 | TRBD1 | CASSVQGGAMIGEQFF | TGTGCCAGCAGTGTGCAAGGGGGCGCGATGATCGGTGAGCAGTTCTTC
TRBJ2-4 | - | TRBV2 | - | CASSPGQLAKNIQYF | TGTGCCAGCAGCCCTGGACAGTTAGCCAAAAACATTCAGTACTTC
TRBJ2-5 | - | TRBV5-1 | TRBD2 | CASSLRLAGAETQYF | TGCGCCAGCAGCTTGAGGCTAGCGGGAGCAGAGACCCAGTACTTC
TRBJ2-2 | - | TRBV2 | TRBD1 | CASSLGQSGTGELFF | TGTGCCAGCAGCCTGGGACAGTCGGGCACCGGGGAGCTGTTTTTT
TRBJ1-1 | - | TRBV30 | - | CAWRQTGSEAFF | TGTGCCTGGAGGCAAACCGGGAGTGAAGCTTTCTTT
TRBJ2-7 | - | TRBV5-1 | TRBD1 | CASSLEVTGGDEQYF | TGCGCCAGCAGCTTGGAAGTGACAGGGGGCGACGAGCAGTACTTC
TRBJ1-3 | - | TRBV3-1/TRBV3-2 | TRBD1 | CASTTTAGTGGESGNTIYF | TGTGCCAGCACCACAACGGCCGGGACAGGGGGCGAGTCTGGAAACACCATATATTTT
TRBJ2-1 | - | TRBV3-1/TRBV3-2 | TRBD2 | CASSLRQGGSEQFF | TGTGCCAGCAGCCTTCGGCAGGGAGGGAGCGAGCAGTTCTTC
TRBJ2-7 | - | TRBV3-1/TRBV3-2 | - | CASSRGLRGSYEQYF | TGTGCCAGCAGCCGGGGACTCCGAGGCTCCTACGAGCAGTACTTC
TRBJ2-5 | - | TRBV2 | - | CASSGVHLLGAPQETQYF | TGTGCCAGCAGTGGGGTCCATCTACTAGGAGCTCCTCAAGAGACCCAGTACTTC
TRBJ2-5 | - | TRBV13 | - | CASSGGTFQETQYF | TGTGCCAGCAGCGGGGGGACATTCCAAGAGACCCAGTACTTC
TRBJ2-2 | few | TRBV6-5 | TRBD2 | CASTSGTPNTGELFF | TGTGCCAGCACCAGCGGGACTCCGAACACCGGGGAGCTGTTTTTT
TRBJ1-2 | - | TRBV5-1 | - | CASSLSPTENYGYTF | TGCGCCAGCAGCTTGTCCCCTACAGAAAACTATGGCTACACCTTC
TRBJ1-1 | - | TRBV5-1 | - | CASSLDSGREAFF | TGCGCCAGCAGCTTGGATTCGGGGAGGGAAGCTTTCTTT
TRBJ1-1 | - | TRBV5-1 | TRBD1 | CASSLADRGRGTEAFF | TGCGCCAGCAGCTTGGCTGACAGGGGGCGAGGTACTGAAGCTTTCTTT
TRBJ2-3 | - | TRBV12-3/TRBV12-4 | - | CASSFTDTQYF | TGTGCCAGCAGTTTCACGGATACGCAGTATTTT
TRBJ1-2 | medium-sized | TRBV2 | - | CASSSNRALGYTF | TGTGCCAGCAGCTCCAACAGGGCACTGGGCTACACCTTC
TRBJ1-1 | - | TRBV11-2 | TRBD1 | CASSLYPPRGRNTEAFF | TGTGCCAGCAGCTTATACCCGCCCAGGGGGAGGAACACTGAAGCTTTCTTT
TRBJ1-3 | - | TRBV5-4 | - | CASSPEWGFSGNTIYF | TGTGCCAGCAGCCCGGAGTGGGGTTTCTCTGGAAACACCATATATTTT
TRBJ2-1 | - | TRBV5-1 | TRBD2 | CASSLRSGRDTYNEQFF | TGCGCCAGCAGCTTGAGGTCCGGGAGGGACACCTACAATGAGCAGTTCTTC
TRBJ1-2 | - | TRBV3-1/TRBV3-2 | TRBD1 | CASSRQGYYGYTF | TGTGCCAGCAGCCGACAGGGATACTATGGCTACACCTTC
TRBJ2-7 | - | TRBV27 | - | CASSPVLSRNDEQYF | TGTGCCAGCAGTCCCGTTTTATCGCGCAACGACGAGCAGTACTTC
TRBJ2-1 | once | TRBV5-1 | - | CASSLEGGTTYNEQFF | TGCGCCAGCAGCTTGGAGGGCGGGACCACTTACAATGAGCAGTTCTTC
TRBJ1-6 | few | TRBV13 | - | CASSLRDQASPLHF | TGTGCCAGCAGCTTAAGGGACCAGGCTTCACCCCTCCACTTT
TRBJ2-2 | - | TRBV4-2 | - | CASSQDIYVANTGELFF | TGTGCCAGCAGCCAAGATATATACGTTGCGAACACCGGGGAGCTGTTTTTT
TRBJ1-2 | - | TRBV6-5 | - | CASRIDRNYGYTF | TGTGCCAGCAGGATCGACAGAAACTATGGCTACACCTTC
TRBJ2-2 | - | TRBV6-1 | TRBD2 | CASRELAGGGTGELFF | TGTGCCAGCAGGGAACTAGCGGGAGGGGGGACCGGGGAGCTGTTTTTT
TRBJ2-7 | - | TRBV6-5 | - | CASRNSQLQYF | TGTGCCAGCAGAAACTCACAGTTACAGTACTTC
TRBJ1-1 | - | TRBV5-1 | - | CASSRGVMNTEAFF | TGCGCCAGCAGCAGAGGAGTCATGAACACTGAAGCTTTCTTT
TRBJ1-1 | - | TRBV7-6 | - | CASSRVGGSEAFF | TGTGCCAGCAGCCGTGTGGGGGGCTCTGAAGCTTTCTTT
TRBJ2-2 | - | TRBV7-8 | - | CASSPHSGELFF | TGTGCCAGCAGCCCCCATAGCGGGGAGCTGTTTTTT
TRBJ1-3 | few | TRBV10-3 | - | CAITMEEAGNTIYF | TGTGCCATCACGATGGAAGAAGCTGGAAACACCATATATTTT